Below, 8 T cell receptor beta chains from the same sample are listed, as sequenced in a study of blood T cell repertoires in COVID-19. Profiling relied on immunoSEQ multiplex PCR, and the TCRdb table lists in-frame clones only, not all of them. The sample lists under 50,000 clones, 84% occurring once. The sample comprised peripheral blood. The receptors were gathered from a man in his fifties with active COVID-19.

This clone appeared a single time. The CDR3 DNA reads TGTGCCAGCAGCCAACAATTATACGAGCAGTACTTC. The encoded protein is CASSQQLYEQYF. The genes are TRBV7-2 and TRBJ2-7; D call uncertain. V lost 5 bases to trimming and J lost 4 bases, with 9 bases between them. Looked up from germline, CDR1 is SGHTA and CDR2 is FQGNSA. The CDR3 covers 12 residues.

This clone was observed a single time. This rearrangement joins TRBV6-2 or TRBV6-3 to TRBJ2-6; D not certain. Per the germline V gene, CDR1 is MNHEY and CDR2 is SVGEGT. With 2 bases removed from V and 0 bases from J, the gap between germline ends came to 2 bases. The CDR3 runs 14 residues. In nucleotides, the CDR3 is TGTGCCAGCAGTTACCACTCTGGGGCCAACGTCCTGACTTTC. This translates into CASSYHSGANVLTF.

V and J are TRBV27 and TRBJ2-3, with TRBD2 as a possible D gene (6 bases). Germline V gives CDR1 MNHEY, CDR2 SMNVEV (reference sequence). There are 16 residues in the CDR3. V was shortened by 5 bases and J by 2 bases, with 17 bases between the two germline ends. The CDR3 DNA reads TGTGCCAGCAGTGGGGGGACTCAAATACCCACAGATACGCAGTATTTT. Residues: CASSGGTQIPTDTQYF.

V and J are TRBV5-1 and TRBJ2-1; D possibly corresponds to TRBD2 (6 bases). The CDR3 extends over 15 amino acids. V gave up 2 bases and J gave up 6 bases, with 15 bases separating them. Germline loops: CDR1 SGHRS, CDR2 YFSETQ. CDR3 residues: CASSLTGTQSNEQFF. The DNA of the CDR3 is TGCGCCAGCAGCTTAACCGGGACTCAAAGCAATGAGCAGTTCTTC.

V and J are TRBV3-1 (or the pseudogene TRBV3-2) and TRBJ1-2, with TRBD1 matching over 7 bases. The CDR3 totals 14 residues. J gave up 6 bases and V 5 bases, and 9 bases lay outside the gene matches. Looked up from germline, CDR1 is LGHDT and CDR2 is YNNKEL (reference sequence). Written as DNA, the CDR3 is TGTGCCAGCAGCAACAGGGGACGTCGGGATGGCTACACCTTC. Residues: CASSNRGRRDGYTF.

The V and J genes are TRBV19 and TRBJ2-1; no clear D. Germline CDR1 reads LNHDA; CDR2 reads SQIVND (reference sequence). V gave up 3 bases and J gave up 3 bases, with 6 bases separating them. The CDR3 sequence is 13 residues long. CDR3 sequence: CASSMYSYNEQFF. CDR3 nucleotides: TGTGCCAGTAGTATGTATAGCTACAATGAGCAGTTCTTC.

The chain recombines TRBV7-9 with TRBJ1-1; TRBD1 might be the D (5 bases). The CDR3 has 14 amino acids. Per the germline V gene, CDR1 is SEHNR and CDR2 is FQNEAQ (reference sequence). Trimming removed 2 bases at V and 4 bases at J, with 11 bases between. CDR3 DNA: TGTGCCAGCAGCTTAACAAGCGGGGGCACTGAAGCTTTCTTT. Residues: CASSLTSGGTEAFF.

V usage is TRBV9 and J usage is TRBJ2-5; TRBD2 matches at 11 bases. The length of the CDR3 is 16 residues. Trimming took 4 bases from V and 1 from J; bases not matched to a gene: 6. Germline V gene data show CDR1 as SGDLS and CDR2 as YYNGEE. The CDR3 DNA reads TGTGCCAGCAGCCAAACTAGCGGGGGCCTCCAAGAGACCCAGTACTTC. It yields the protein CASSQTSGGLQETQYF.